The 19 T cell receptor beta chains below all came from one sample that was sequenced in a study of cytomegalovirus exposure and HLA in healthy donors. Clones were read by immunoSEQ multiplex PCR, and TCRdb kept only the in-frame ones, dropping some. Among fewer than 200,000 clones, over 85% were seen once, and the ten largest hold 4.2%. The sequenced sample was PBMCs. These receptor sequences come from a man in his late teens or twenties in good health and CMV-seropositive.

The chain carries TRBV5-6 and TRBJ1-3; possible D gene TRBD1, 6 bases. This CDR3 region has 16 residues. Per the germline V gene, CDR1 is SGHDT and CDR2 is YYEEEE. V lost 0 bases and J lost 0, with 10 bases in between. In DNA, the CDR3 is TGTGCCAGCAGCTTGGCAGGGACACACTCTGGAAACACCATATATTTT. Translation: CASSLAGTHSGNTIYF.

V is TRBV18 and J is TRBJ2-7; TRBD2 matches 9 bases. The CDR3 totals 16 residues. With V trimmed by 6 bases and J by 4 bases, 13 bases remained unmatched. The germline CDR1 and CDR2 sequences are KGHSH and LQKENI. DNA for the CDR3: TGTGCCAGCTCCCTCGGGGGTCGGACTAGCGTATACGAGCAGTACTTC. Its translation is CASSLGGRTSVYEQYF.

In nucleotides, the CDR3 is TGTGCCAGCAGCGGGACTCTTCCGGGCTCCTACAATGAGCAGTTCTTC. Its protein product is CASSGTLPGSYNEQFF. The chain is built from TRBV9 and TRBJ2-1; perhaps TRBD2 as D (5 bases). Trimming took off 3 bases at V and 0 bases at J, with 13 bases between the two ends. Germline lookup yields CDR1 SGDLS and CDR2 YYNGEE. The CDR3 has 16 residues. Full variable domain (rest looked up from reference TRBV9 and TRBJ2-1): DSGVTQTPKHLITATGQRVTLRCSPRSGDLSVYWYQQSLDQGLQFLIQYYNGEERAKGNILERFSAQQFPDLHSELNLSSLELGDSALYFCASSGTLPGSYNEQFFGPGTRLTVL.

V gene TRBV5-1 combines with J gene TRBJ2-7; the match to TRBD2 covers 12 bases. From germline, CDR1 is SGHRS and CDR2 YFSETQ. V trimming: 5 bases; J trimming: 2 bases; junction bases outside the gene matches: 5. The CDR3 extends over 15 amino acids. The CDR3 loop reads CASRGGLAGTYEQYF. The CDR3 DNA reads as TGCGCCAGCAGGGGGGGACTAGCGGGCACCTACGAGCAGTACTTC.

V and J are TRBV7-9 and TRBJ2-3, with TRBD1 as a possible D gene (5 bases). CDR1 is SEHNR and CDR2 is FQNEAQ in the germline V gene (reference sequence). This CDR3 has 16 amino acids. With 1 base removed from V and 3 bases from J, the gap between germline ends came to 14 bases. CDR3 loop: CASSLGGRVGTDTQYF. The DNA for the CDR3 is TGTGCCAGCAGCTTAGGTGGCAGGGTGGGGACAGATACGCAGTATTTT.

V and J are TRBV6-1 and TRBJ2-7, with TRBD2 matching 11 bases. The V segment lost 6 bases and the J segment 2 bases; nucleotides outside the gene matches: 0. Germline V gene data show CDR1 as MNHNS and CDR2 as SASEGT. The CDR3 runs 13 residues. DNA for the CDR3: TGTGCCAGCAGGACTAGCGGGGCCTACGAGCAGTACTTC. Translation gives CASRTSGAYEQYF.

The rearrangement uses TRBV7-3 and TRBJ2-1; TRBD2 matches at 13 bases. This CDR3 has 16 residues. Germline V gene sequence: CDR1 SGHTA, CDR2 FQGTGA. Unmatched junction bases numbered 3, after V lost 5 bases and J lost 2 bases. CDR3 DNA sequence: TGTGCCAGCAGCCCCGGACTAGCGGGAGCCTACAATGAGCAGTTCTTC. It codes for CASSPGLAGAYNEQFF. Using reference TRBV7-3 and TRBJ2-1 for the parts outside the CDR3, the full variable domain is GAGVSQTPSNKVTEKGKYVELRCDPISGHTALYWYRQSLGQGPEFLIYFQGTGAADDSGLPNDRFFAVRPEGSVSTLKIQRTERGDSAVYLCASSPGLAGAYNEQFFGPGTRLTVL.

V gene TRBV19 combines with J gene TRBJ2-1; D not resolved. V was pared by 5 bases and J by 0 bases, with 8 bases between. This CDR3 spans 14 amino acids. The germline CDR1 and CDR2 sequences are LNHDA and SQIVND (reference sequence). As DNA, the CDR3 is TGTGCCAGTAGTCCTTCCTTCTCCTACAATGAGCAGTTCTTC. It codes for CASSPSFSYNEQFF.

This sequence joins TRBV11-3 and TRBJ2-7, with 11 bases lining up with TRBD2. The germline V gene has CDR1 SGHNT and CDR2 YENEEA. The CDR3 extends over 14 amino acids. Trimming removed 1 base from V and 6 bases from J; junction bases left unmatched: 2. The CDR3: CASSLGLAGGEQYF. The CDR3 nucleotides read TGTGCCAGCAGCTTAGGCCTAGCGGGAGGCGAGCAGTACTTC.

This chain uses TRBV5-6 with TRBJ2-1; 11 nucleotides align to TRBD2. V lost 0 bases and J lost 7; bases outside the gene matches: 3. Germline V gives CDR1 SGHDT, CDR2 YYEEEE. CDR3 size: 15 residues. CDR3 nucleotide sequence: TGTGCCAGCAGCTTGGGACTAGCGGGAAGTAATGAGCAGTTCTTC. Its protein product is CASSLGLAGSNEQFF.

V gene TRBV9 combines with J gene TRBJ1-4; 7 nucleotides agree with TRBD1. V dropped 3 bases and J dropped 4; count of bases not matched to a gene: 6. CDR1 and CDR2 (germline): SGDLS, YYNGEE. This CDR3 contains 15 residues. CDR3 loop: CASSAGTVSNEKLFF. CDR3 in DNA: TGTGCCAGCAGCGCCGGGACAGTTAGTAATGAAAAACTGTTTTTT.

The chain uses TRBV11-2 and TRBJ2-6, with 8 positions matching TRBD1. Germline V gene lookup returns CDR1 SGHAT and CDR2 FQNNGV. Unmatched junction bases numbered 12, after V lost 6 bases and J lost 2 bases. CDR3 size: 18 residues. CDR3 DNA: TGTGCCAGCAGATCCCCGGGACAGGTGCAGGCTGGGGCCAACGTCCTGACTTTC. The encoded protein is CASRSPGQVQAGANVLTF.

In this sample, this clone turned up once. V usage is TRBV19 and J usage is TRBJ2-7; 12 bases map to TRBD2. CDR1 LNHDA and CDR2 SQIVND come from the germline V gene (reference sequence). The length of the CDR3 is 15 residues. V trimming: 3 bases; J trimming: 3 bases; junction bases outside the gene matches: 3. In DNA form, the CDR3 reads TGTGCCAGTAGTATCCGGACTAGCGGGATCTACGAGCAGTACTTC. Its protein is CASSIRTSGIYEQYF.

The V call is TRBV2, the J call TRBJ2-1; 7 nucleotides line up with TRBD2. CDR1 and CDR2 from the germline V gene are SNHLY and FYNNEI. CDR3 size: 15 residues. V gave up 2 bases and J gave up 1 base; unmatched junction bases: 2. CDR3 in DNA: TGTGCCAGCAGTGAATCGGGAGGATCCTACAATGAGCAGTTCTTC. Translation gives CASSESGGSYNEQFF.

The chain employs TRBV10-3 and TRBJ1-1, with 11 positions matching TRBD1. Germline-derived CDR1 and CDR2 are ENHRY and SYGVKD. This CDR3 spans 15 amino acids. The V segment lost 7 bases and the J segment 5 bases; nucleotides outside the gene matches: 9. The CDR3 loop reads CAITGQGATGTEAFF. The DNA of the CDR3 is TGTGCCATCACTGGACAGGGGGCGACCGGGACTGAAGCTTTCTTT.

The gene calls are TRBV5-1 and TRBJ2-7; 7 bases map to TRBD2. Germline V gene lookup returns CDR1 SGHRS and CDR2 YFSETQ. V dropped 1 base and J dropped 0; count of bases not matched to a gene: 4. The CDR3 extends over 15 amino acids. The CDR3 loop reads CASSLSSGHSYEQYF. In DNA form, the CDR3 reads TGCGCCAGCAGCTTGAGTAGCGGGCACTCCTACGAGCAGTACTTC.

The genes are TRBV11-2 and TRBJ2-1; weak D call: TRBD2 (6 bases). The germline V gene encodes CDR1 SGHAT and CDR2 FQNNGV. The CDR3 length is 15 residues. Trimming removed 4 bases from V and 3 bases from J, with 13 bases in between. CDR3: CASSSRLGVYNEQFF. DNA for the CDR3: TGTGCCAGCAGCTCGCGACTAGGGGTCTACAATGAGCAGTTCTTC.

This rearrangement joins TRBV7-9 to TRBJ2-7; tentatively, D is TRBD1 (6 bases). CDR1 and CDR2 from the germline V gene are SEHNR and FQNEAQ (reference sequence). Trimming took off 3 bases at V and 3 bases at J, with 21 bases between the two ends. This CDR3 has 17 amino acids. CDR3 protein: CASSFGVGQGPDYEQYF. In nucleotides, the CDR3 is TGTGCCAGCAGCTTTGGGGTTGGGCAGGGGCCTGACTACGAGCAGTACTTC.

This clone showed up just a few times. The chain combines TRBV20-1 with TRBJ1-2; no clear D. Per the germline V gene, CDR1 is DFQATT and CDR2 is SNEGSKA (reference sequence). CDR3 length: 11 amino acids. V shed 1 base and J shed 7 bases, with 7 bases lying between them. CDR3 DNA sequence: TGCAGTGCTAGAGGTGTATCTGGCTACACCTTC. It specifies CSARGVSGYTF.